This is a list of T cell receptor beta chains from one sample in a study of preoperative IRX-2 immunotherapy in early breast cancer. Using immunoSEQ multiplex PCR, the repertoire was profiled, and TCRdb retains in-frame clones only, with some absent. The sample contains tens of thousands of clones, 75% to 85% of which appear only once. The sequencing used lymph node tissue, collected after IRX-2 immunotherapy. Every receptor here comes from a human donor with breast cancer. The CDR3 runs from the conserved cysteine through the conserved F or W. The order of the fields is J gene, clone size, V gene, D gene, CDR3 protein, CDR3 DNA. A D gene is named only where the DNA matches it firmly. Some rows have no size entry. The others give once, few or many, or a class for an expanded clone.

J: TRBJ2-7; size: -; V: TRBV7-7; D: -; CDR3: CASTPARPGSSYEQYF; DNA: TGTGCCAGCACTCCGGCCCGCCCGGGTAGCTCCTACGAGCAGTACTTC
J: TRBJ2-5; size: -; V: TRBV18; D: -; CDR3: CASSSYSAQETQYF; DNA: TGTGCCAGCTCATCCTACAGCGCCCAAGAGACCCAGTACTTC
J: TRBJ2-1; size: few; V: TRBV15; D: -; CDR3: CATSRGGDYNEQFF; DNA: TGTGCCACCAGCAGAGGAGGGGACTACAATGAGCAGTTCTTC
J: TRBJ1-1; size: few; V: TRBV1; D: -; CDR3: CASSHRQGGGTEAFF; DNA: TGCGCCAGCAGCCACCGACAGGGTGGGGGGACTGAAGCTTTCTTT
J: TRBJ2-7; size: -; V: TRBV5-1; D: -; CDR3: CASSSLKGFDYEQYF; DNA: TGCGCCAGCAGCTCCCTTAAGGGGTTCGACTACGAGCAGTACTTC
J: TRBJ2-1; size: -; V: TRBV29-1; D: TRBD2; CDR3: CSVEGWRGGMDEQFF; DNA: TGCAGCGTTGAAGGGTGGCGGGGGGGCATGGATGAGCAGTTCTTC
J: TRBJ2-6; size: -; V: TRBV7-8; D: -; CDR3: CASSLAGANVLTF; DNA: TGTGCCAGCAGCTTAGCTGGGGCCAACGTCCTGACTTTC
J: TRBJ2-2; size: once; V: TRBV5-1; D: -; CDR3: CASSLLGGTNTGELFF; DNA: TGCGCCAGCAGCTTGTTGGGGGGAACGAACACCGGGGAGCTGTTTTTT
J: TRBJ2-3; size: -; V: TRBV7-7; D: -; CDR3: CASSQGGQSTDTQYF; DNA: TGTGCCAGCAGCCAGGGGGGACAGTCCACAGATACGCAGTATTTT
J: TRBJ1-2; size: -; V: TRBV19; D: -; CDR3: CASSINWVQDGYTF; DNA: TGTGCCAGTAGTATTAATTGGGTCCAGGATGGCTACACCTTC
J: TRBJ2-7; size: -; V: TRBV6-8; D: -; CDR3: CASKRQVLGYEQYF; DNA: TGTGCCAGCAAGAGACAGGTATTAGGCTACGAGCAGTACTTC
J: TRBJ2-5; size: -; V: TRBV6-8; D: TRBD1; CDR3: CASSRQGRRETQYF; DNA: TGTGCCAGCAGTAGACAGGGAAGGCGGGAGACCCAGTACTTC
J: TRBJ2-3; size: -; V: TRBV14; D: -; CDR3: CASSLIRGSGDTQYF; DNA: TGTGCCAGCAGCTTAATCAGGGGCTCAGGGGATACGCAGTATTTT
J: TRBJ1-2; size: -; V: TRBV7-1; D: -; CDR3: CASSLVSRTVYGYTF; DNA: TGTGCCAGCAGCTTAGTATCCAGGACAGTCTATGGCTACACCTTC
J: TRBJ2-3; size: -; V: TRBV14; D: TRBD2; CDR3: CASSQDWTSGGPSLWADTQYF; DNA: TGTGCCAGCAGCCAAGATTGGACCAGCGGGGGCCCTTCTTTATGGGCAGATACGCAGTATTTT
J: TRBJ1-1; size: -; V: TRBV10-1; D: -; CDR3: CASSSIRDTEAFF; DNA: TGCGCCAGCAGCTCCATTCGGGACACTGAAGCTTTCTTT
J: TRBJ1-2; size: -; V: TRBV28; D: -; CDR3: CASSLLKGDYGYTF; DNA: TGTGCCAGCAGTTTATTGAAGGGGGACTATGGCTACACCTTC
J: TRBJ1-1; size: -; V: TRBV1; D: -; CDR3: CASSQADSYTEAFF; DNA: TGCGCCAGCAGCCAGGCTGACAGCTACACTGAAGCTTTCTTT
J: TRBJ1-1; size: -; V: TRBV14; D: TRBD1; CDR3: CASSQDRRGRTEAFF; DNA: TGTGCCAGCAGCCAAGATAGAAGGGGGCGTACTGAAGCTTTCTTT
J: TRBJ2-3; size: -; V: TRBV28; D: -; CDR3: CASSLQGVGVTDTQYF; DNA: TGTGCCAGCAGTTTACAGGGAGTAGGGGTCACAGATACGCAGTATTTT
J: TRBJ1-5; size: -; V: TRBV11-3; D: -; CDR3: CASSSQDSMSNQPQHF; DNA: TGTGCCAGCAGCTCGCAGGATAGTATGAGCAATCAGCCCCAGCATTTT
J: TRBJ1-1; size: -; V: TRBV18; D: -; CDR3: CASSLDRETEAFF; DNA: TGTGCCAGCTCCCTCGATAGGGAGACTGAAGCTTTCTTT
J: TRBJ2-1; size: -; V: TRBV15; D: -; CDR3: CATTHFPGTLNNEQFF; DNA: TGTGCCACCACCCATTTTCCCGGGACTTTAAACAATGAGCAGTTCTTC
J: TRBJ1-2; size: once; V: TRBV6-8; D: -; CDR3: CASSAGLSSYGYTF; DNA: TGTGCCAGCAGTGCAGGGTTATCCAGCTATGGCTACACCTTC
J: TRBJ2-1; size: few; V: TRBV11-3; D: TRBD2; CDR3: CASSLGLAASYNEQFF; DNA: TGTGCCAGCAGCTTGGGACTAGCAGCTTCTTACAATGAGCAGTTCTTC
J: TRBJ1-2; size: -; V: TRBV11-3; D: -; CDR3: CASSLGGQTYGYTF; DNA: TGTGCCAGCAGCTTGGGGGGACAAACCTATGGCTACACCTTC
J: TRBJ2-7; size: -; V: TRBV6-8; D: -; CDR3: CASSYSRGHHEQYF; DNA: TGTGCCAGCAGTTACAGCAGGGGCCACCACGAGCAGTACTTC
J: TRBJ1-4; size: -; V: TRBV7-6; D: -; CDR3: CARSPPLWCGANEKLFF; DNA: TGTGCCAGAAGCCCCCCGTTGTGGTGTGGGGCTAATGAAAAACTGTTTTTT
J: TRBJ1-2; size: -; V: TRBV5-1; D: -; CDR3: CASTLGDIYNYGYTF; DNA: TGCGCCAGCACCCTTGGGGACATTTACAACTATGGCTACACCTTC
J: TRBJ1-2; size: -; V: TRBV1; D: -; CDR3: CASSQDSPAGFNYGYTF; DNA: TGCGCCAGCAGCCAAGATTCCCCGGCAGGATTTAACTATGGCTACACCTTC
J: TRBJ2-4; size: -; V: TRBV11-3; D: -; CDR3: CASSLGGRQGMDIQYF; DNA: TGTGCCAGCAGCTTAGGGGGGCGCCAGGGTATGGACATTCAGTACTTC
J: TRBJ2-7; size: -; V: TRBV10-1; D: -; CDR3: CASSPAGVQLQYF; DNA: TGCGCCAGCAGCCCAGCAGGGGTTCAGCTGCAGTACTTC
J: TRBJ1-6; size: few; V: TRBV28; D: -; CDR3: CASSFAGTHSPLHF; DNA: TGTGCCAGCAGTTTCGCGGGAACCCATTCACCCCTCCACTTT
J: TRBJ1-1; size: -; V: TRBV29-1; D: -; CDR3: CSVDRVVDEAFF; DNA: TGCAGCGTTGACAGGGTGGTGGATGAAGCTTTCTTT
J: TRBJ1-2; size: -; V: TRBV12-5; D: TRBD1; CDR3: CASGLPRTGGIYGYTF; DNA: TGTGCTAGTGGTTTGCCCCGGACAGGGGGCATCTATGGCTACACCTTC
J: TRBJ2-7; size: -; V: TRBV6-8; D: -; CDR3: CASSVVGYEQYF; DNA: TGTGCCAGCAGTGTTGTTGGATACGAGCAGTACTTC
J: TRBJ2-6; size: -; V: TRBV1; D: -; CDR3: CASSQVGGTGANVLTF; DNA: TGCGCCAGCAGCCAAGTAGGAGGAACCGGGGCCAACGTCCTGACTTTC
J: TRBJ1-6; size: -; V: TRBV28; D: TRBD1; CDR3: CASNDRGSSYNSPLHF; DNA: TGTGCCAGCAATGACAGGGGGAGCTCCTATAATTCACCCCTCCACTTT
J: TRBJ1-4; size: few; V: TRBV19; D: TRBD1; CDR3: CASSVLTGATNEKLFF; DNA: TGTGCCAGTAGTGTCCTAACAGGGGCAACTAATGAAAAACTGTTTTTT
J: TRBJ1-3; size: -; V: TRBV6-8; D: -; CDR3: CAILDRSSGNTIYF; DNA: TGTGCCATTCTTGACCGATCATCTGGAAACACCATATATTTT
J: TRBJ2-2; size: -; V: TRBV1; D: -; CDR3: CASSQVVFGGELFF; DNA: TGCGCCAGCAGCCAAGTGGTGTTCGGCGGGGAGCTGTTTTTT
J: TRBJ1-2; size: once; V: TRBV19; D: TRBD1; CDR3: CASSRGQGSGYGYTF; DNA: TGTGCCAGTAGCCGGGGACAGGGCAGTGGCTATGGCTACACCTTC
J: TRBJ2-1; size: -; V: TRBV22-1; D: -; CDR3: CASRTGEGEQFF; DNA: TGTGCCTCGCGGACAGGGGAGGGTGAGCAGTTCTTC
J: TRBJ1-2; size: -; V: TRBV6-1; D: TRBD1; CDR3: CASSEAPQNLRGLYGYTF; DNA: TGTGCCAGCAGTGAAGCTCCCCAGAACCTTAGGGGGCTCTATGGCTACACCTTC
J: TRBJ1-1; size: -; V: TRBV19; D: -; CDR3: CASSRPVNTEAFF; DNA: TGTGCCAGTAGTCGCCCGGTTAACACTGAAGCTTTCTTT
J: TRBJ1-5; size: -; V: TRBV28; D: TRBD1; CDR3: CASSRTGGLDQPQHF; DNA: TGTGCCAGCAGTCGAACAGGGGGCCTCGATCAGCCCCAGCATTTT